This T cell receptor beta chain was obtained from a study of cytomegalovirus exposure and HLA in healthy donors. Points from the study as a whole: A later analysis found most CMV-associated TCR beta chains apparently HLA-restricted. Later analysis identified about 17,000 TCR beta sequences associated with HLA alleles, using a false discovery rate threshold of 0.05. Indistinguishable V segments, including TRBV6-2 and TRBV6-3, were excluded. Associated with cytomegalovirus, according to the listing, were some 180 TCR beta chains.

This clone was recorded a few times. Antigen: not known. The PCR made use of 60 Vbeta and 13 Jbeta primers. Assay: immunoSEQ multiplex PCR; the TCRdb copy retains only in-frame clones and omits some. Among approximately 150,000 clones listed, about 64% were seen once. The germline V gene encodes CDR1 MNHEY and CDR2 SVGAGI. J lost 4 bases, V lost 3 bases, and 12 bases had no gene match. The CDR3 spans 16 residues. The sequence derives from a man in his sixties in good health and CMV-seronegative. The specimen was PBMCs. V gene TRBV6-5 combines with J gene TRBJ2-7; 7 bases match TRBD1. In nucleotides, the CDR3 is TGTGCCAGCAGTTATTGGGCAGGGGGAAGGGGATACGAGCAGTACTTC. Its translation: CASSYWAGGRGYEQYF.